The sequence of this TCR beta chain was determined in a study of beta chain features in type 1 diabetes. General observations from the study: All four CD4+ subsets from Type 1 diabetes patients carried moderately but significantly shorter TCRB CDR3s.

V lost 4 bases and J lost 0, with 13 bases in between. Germline CDR1 and CDR2: SGHDT and YYEEEE. This CDR3 has 15 residues. This clone has only a few counts. Its antigen remains unidentified. Expressed TCRB transcripts were sequenced because the isolated RNA had all been reverse transcribed beforehand. The table came from immunoSEQ multiplex PCR; TCRdb's copy has only in-frame clones and leaves some out. Of 200,000 to 300,000 clones in the sample, approximately 14% were seen once. The chain uses TRBV5-6 and TRBJ1-2; D remains ambiguous. Specimen: naive CD4+ T cells from blood. The sequence was collected from a young man with type 1 diabetes. The DNA of the CDR3 is TGTGCCAGCAGCCCGCTACGTACTTCTAACTATGGCTACACCTTC. This codes for CASSPLRTSNYGYTF.